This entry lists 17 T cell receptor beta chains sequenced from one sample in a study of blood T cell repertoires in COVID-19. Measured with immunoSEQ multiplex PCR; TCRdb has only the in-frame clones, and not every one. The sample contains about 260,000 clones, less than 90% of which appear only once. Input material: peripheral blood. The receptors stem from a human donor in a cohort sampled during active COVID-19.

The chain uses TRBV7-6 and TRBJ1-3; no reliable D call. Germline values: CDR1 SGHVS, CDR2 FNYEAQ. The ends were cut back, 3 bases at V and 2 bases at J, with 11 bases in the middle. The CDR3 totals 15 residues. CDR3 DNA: TGTGCCAGCAGCTTCCGAAACAGCCCTGGAAACACCATATATTTT. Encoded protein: CASSFRNSPGNTIYF. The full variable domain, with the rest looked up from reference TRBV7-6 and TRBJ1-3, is GAGVSQSPRYKVTKRGQDVALRCDPISGHVSLYWYRQALGQGPEFLTYFNYEAQQDKSGLPNDRFSAERPEGSISTLTIQRTEQRDSAMYRCASSFRNSPGNTIYFGEGSWLTVV.

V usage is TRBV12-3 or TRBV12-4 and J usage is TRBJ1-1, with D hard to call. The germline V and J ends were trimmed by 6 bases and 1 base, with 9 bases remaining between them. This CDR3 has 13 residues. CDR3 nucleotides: TGTGCCAGCAGCTTCCCCTCGAACACTGAAGCTTTCTTT. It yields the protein CASSFPSNTEAFF.

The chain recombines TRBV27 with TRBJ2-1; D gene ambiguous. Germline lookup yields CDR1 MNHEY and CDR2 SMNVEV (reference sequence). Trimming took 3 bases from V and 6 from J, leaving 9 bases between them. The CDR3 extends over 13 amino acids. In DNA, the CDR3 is TGTGCCAGCAGTTTCCCACATGTCAATGAGCAGTTCTTC. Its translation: CASSFPHVNEQFF.

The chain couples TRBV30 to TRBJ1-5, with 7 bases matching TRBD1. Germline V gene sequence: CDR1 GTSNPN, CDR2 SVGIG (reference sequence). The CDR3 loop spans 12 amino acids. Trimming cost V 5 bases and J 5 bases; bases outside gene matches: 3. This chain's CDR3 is CAWDRDHQPQHF. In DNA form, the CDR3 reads TGTGCCTGGGACAGGGACCATCAGCCCCAGCATTTT.

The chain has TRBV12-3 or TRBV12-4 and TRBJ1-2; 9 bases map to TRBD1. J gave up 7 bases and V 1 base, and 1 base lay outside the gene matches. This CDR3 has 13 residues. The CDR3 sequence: CASSLGTGAGYTF. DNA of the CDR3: TGTGCCAGCAGTTTAGGGACAGGGGCTGGCTACACCTTC.

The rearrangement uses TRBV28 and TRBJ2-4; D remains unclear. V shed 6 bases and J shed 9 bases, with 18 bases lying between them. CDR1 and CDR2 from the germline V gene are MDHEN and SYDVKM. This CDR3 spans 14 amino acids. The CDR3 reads CASSPNARGGIQYF. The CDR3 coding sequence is TGTGCCAGCAGCCCTAACGCCCGAGGTGGCATTCAGTACTTC.

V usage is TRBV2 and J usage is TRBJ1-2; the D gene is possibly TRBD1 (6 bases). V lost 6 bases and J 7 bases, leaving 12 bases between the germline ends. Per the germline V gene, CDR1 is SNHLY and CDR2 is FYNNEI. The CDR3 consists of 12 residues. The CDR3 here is CASSAQGFGYTF. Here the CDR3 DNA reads TGTGCCAGCAGCGCTCAGGGGTTTGGCTACACCTTC.

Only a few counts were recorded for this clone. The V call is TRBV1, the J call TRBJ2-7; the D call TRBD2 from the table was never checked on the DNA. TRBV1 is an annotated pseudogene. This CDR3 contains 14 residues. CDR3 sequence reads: CTSSGTSGSYEQYF. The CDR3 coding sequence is TGCACCAGCAGCGGGACTAGCGGGAGCTACGAGCAGTACTTC.

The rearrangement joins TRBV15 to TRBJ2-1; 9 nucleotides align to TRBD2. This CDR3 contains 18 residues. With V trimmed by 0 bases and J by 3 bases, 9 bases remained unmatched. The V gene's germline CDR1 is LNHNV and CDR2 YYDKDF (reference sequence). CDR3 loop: CATSRDATLSGSYNEQFF. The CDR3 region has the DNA TGTGCCACCAGCAGAGACGCAACACTTAGCGGGAGCTACAATGAGCAGTTCTTC.

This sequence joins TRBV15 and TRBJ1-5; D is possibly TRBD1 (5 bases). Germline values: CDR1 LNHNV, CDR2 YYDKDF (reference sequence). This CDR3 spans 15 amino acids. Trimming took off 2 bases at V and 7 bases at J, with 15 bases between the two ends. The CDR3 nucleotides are TGTGCCACCAGCAGACTCCAGGGTCAACGGCAGCCCCAGCATTTT. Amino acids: CATSRLQGQRQPQHF.

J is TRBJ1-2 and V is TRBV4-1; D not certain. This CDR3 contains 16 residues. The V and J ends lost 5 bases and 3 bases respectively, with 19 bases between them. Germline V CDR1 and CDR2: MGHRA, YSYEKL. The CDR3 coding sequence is TGCGCCAGCAGCGTACTCAGGACCGGGAGATACTATGGCTACACCTTC. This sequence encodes CASSVLRTGRYYGYTF.

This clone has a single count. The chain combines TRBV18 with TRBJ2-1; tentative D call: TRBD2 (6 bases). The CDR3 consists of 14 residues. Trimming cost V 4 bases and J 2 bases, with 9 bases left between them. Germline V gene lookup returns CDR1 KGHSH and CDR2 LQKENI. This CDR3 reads CASSLASAYNEQFF. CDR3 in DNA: TGTGCCAGCTCACTGGCTAGCGCCTACAATGAGCAGTTCTTC.

The CDR3 sequence is CASSQGAAGVMNTGELFF. CDR3 nucleotide sequence: TGTGCCAGCAGCCAAGGGGCGGCAGGGGTCATGAACACCGGGGAGCTGTTTTTT. The genes are TRBV3-1 (or the pseudogene TRBV3-2) and TRBJ2-2; a possible D gene is TRBD1 (6 bases). V lost 1 base, J lost 1 base, and 16 bases lay in between. The CDR3 sequence is 18 residues long. Germline assignment: CDR1 LGHDT and CDR2 YNNKEL (reference sequence).

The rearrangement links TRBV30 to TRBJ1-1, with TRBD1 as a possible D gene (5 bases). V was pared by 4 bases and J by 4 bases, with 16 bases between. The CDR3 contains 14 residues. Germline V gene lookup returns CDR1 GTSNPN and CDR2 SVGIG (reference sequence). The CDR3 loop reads CAWKRRVGGTEAFF. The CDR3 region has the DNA TGTGCCTGGAAGCGTAGGGTCGGGGGCACTGAAGCTTTCTTT.

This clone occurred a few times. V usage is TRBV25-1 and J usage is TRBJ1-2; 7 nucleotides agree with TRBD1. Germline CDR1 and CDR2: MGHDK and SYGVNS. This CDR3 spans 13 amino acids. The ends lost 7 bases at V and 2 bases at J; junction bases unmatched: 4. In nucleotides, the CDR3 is TGTGCCAGCATTACAGGGGAGAACTATGGCTACACCTTC. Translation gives CASITGENYGYTF.

CDR3 bases: TGTGCCACCGCCCTTTTCGACTCAAGCACAGATACGCAGTATTTT. This translates into CATALFDSSTDTQYF. The chain carries TRBV15 and TRBJ2-3, with D uncertain. Germline-derived CDR1 and CDR2 are LNHNV and YYDKDF (reference sequence). V lost 8 bases and J lost 0, with 15 bases in between. This CDR3 region has 15 residues.

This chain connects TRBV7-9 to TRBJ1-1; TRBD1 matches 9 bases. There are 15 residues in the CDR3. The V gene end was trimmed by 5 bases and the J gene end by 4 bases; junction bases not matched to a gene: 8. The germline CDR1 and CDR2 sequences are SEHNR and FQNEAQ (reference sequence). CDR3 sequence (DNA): TGTGCCAGCAGCGACAGGGGGTTGTCAGGCACTGAAGCTTTCTTT. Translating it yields CASSDRGLSGTEAFF. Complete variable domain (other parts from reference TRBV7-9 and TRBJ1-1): DTGVSQNPRHKITKRGQNVTFRCDPISEHNRLYWYRQTLGQGPEFLTYFQNEAQLEKSRLLSDRFSAERPKGSFSTLEIQRTEQGDSAMYLCASSDRGLSGTEAFFGQGTRLTVV.